This T cell receptor beta chain was captured by sequencing in a study of shared clonotypes between healthy human individuals. Study findings and constraints: As a rule, naive subsets had a larger estimated richness than memory subsets.

Germline loops: CDR1 MDHEN, CDR2 SYDVKM. Between the trimmed V and J ends, which lost 6 bases and 0 bases, there was a span of 15 bases. The CDR3 consists of 16 residues. Data came from immunoSEQ multiplex PCR; TCRdb stores just in-frame clones and leaves some out. The table records about 2.4 million clones, around 94% of them present only once. Free of recent acute infections or vaccinations, the donors were healthy HIV-negative adults. As regards this clone: No antigen is known for it.

The source material was naive CD4+ T cells sorted from blood. Described subset: CD45RA+ positively selected. The clonotype originates from a young man in good health. The gene calls are TRBV28 and TRBJ1-5; D may be TRBD1 (6 bases). The CDR3 protein is CASRGQGRNSNQPQHF. As DNA, the CDR3 is TGTGCCAGCAGGGGGCAGGGGCGGAATAGCAATCAGCCCCAGCATTTT.